This TCR beta chain was obtained from a study of cytomegalovirus exposure and HLA in healthy donors. The wider study: There were approximately 80 million unique TCRs (from HLA-typed donors) in an early data release.

Trimming left V 3 bases short and J 8 bases short, with 13 bases between. CDR1 and CDR2 (germline): MGHRA, YSYEKL. CDR3 length: 13 amino acids. On this clone: Its specificity is unknown.

Study outcomes and limitations: Later findings reportedly placed an Asian-associated ancestry cluster below the roughly 700-donor mean for N-insertions.

The PCR made use of 60 Vbeta and 13 Jbeta primers. The repertoire was sequenced with immunoSEQ multiplex PCR; TCRdb's copy has only in-frame clones and lacks some. This table has some 150,000 clones, roughly 80% appearing once. Specimen: PBMCs. The V gene is TRBV4-1, the J gene TRBJ1-2; D not resolved. The TCR was taken from a man aged 40-49 years in good health and CMV-seronegative. The CDR3 here is CASSQEGLQGYTF. CDR3 sequence (DNA): TGCGCCAGCAGCCAGGAGGGATTGCAAGGCTACACCTTC.